Here is one T cell receptor beta chain with its context. Its specificity is not known. The CD45RO-CCR7+CD27+CD95- phenotype denoted naive CD8+ T cells. The CDR3 has 11 residues. Germline values: CDR1 SQVTM, CDR2 ANQGSEA. This sample was included in a study of CXCR3-negative and CXCR3-positive naive CD8 T cells. Study-level background: The study obtained roughly 130 million TRB reads, about 1.5 +/- 0.3 million per library.

TRB cDNA was prepared as libraries by UMI-labeled 5' RACE. TCRdb re-called the 5' RACE reads, yielding one record per CDR3 amino acid sequence without DNA. This table lists 150,000 to 170,000 distinct CDR3 sequences. Study-level findings and limits: More hydrophobic TRB CDR3s were found in CXCR3-positive naive cells than in CXCR3-negative naive cells. For naive cells, CXCR3-negative and CXCR3-positive subsets had similar TRBV-TRBJ usage; for memory cells, usage differed. Memory CD8+ cells showed much lower diversity, while both naive subsets were comparably high.

The specimen sequenced was naive CXCR3+ CD8+ T cells from blood. Subset meaning: CD45RO-CCR7+CD27+CD95- naive CD8+ T cells expressing CXCR3 (TNR3+). The chain is built from TRBV29-1 and TRBJ1-1. The receptor was derived from a human donor in good health. Some clones in this sample may be carry-over from other donors' samples. CDR3 protein: CSVARNTEAFF.